The 21 T cell receptor beta chains listed next were all sequenced from one sample in a study of metastatic and nonmetastatic thyroid tumors (dated by TCRdb to 2020 to 2022). The method behind the library was PCR. This sample was sequenced with an Illumina HiSeq 4000. Starting from the raw public reads, TCRdb applied fastp trimming at Q25, assembled clones with MiXCR and retained in-frame beta chains. The sample records roughly 13,000 clones, approximately 33% of which are singletons. Jointly, the top ten make up about a sixth of the sample. Before undergoing thyroid surgery, none of the patients had been given any kind of treatment. Input material: tumor tissue. Receptors were obtained from a male donor with papillary thyroid cancer or a benign thyroid nodule (not recorded which). Some clones in this sample may be carry-over from other donors' samples.

This clone has more than one count but fewer than ten. The chain carries TRBV6-1 and TRBJ2-7; 9 nucleotides line up with TRBD2. V was clipped by 1 base and J by 5 bases; unmatched bases: 6. CDR1 is MNHNS, CDR2 SASEGT, per germline. CDR3 length equals 15 residues. The CDR3 spells CASSEDAGGFNEQYF. CDR3 sequence (DNA): TGTGCCAGCAGTGAAGATGCGGGAGGGTTTAACGAGCAGTACTTC.

This clone appeared a few times. V is TRBV6-1 and J is TRBJ1-4; no firm D call. V lost 5 bases, J lost 1 base, and 14 bases lay in between. In germline, CDR1 is MNHNS, CDR2 SASEGT. This CDR3 has 16 amino acids. CDR3 bases: TGTGCCAGCAGTTTACGGAAAGGTGGAACTAATGAAAAACTGTTTTTT. Translating gives CASSLRKGGTNEKLFF.

Judged by abundance, this clone is medium-sized. The V and J genes are TRBV20-1 and TRBJ1-5, with D perhaps matching TRBD1 (5 bases). Germline loops: CDR1 DFQATT, CDR2 SNEGSKA (reference sequence). The CDR3 has 13 residues. Trimming stripped 5 bases from V and 4 bases from J, with 12 bases between. Here the CDR3 reads CSALYEGNQPQHF. As DNA, the CDR3 is TGCAGTGCTCTCTATGAGGGGAATCAGCCCCAGCATTTT.

There are a few counts of this clone. The rearrangement uses TRBV30 and TRBJ2-2; no definite D call. V dropped 2 bases and J dropped 7 bases, with 11 bases sitting between them. The CDR3 is made up of 13 amino acids. The V gene's germline CDR1 is GTSNPN and CDR2 SVGIG (reference sequence). The CDR3 reads CAWSRERNGELFF. CDR3 coding DNA: TGTGCCTGGAGTAGAGAGAGGAACGGGGAGCTGTTTTTT. Full variable domain (missing parts from reference TRBV30 and TRBJ2-2): SQTIHQWPATLVQPVGSPLSLECTVEGTSNPNLYWYRQAAGRGLQLLFYSVGIGQISSEVPQNLSASRPQDRQFILSSKKLLLSDSGFYLCAWSRERNGELFFGEGSRLTVL.

This sequence joins TRBV11-1 and TRBJ1-2; D is possibly TRBD1 (5 bases). Germline V CDR1 and CDR2: SGHAT, FQDESV (reference sequence). This CDR3 contains 17 residues. V was clipped by 5 bases and J by 7 bases, with 26 bases between them. Written as DNA, the CDR3 is TGTGCCAGCAGCCTGTCTTGGGCGACAGTGATTGTCTCTGGCTACACCTTC. This gives the protein CASSLSWATVIVSGYTF. The full variable domain, completed using reference TRBV11-1 and TRBJ1-2, is EAEVAQSPRYKITEKSQAVAFWCDPISGHATLYWYRQILGQGPELLVQFQDESVVDDSQLPKDRFSAERLKGVDSTLKIQPAELGDSAMYLCASSLSWATVIVSGYTFGSGTRLTVV.

This clone was seen a few times. The chain uses TRBV12-3 or TRBV12-4 and TRBJ1-6, with D uncertain. The CDR3 consists of 12 residues. Trimming cost V 6 bases and J 7 bases, with 7 bases left between them. The CDR3 DNA follows: TGTGCCAGCAGAAATGCGAATTCACCCCTCCACTTT. This sequence encodes CASRNANSPLHF.

Many counts were recorded for this clone. The chain carries TRBV19 and TRBJ2-3; D is unclear. Germline values: CDR1 LNHDA, CDR2 SQIVND (reference sequence). V lost 5 bases, J lost 6 bases, and 12 bases lay in between. CDR3 length equals 13 residues. The CDR3 here is CASSPTVWDTQYF. DNA of the CDR3: TGTGCCAGTAGTCCCACAGTCTGGGATACGCAGTATTTT.

This clone rates as large. The chain combines TRBV12-3 or TRBV12-4 with TRBJ1-2, with D possibly matching TRBD1 (5 bases). V dropped 11 bases and J dropped 0 bases, with 10 bases sitting between them. This CDR3 comprises 12 residues. The CDR3 bases are TGTGCCGTAGGACACCCTAACTATGGCTACACCTTC. Amino acids: CAVGHPNYGYTF.

A few counts support this clone. The V call is TRBV28, the J call TRBJ2-7; 8 positions agree with TRBD1. The length of the CDR3 is 14 residues. Germline CDR1 is MDHEN and CDR2 is SYDVKM. V shed 3 bases, J shed 9 bases, and the junction held 10 bases outside the gene matches. The CDR3 protein is CASSLQGAIHRQYF. In DNA form, the CDR3 reads TGTGCCAGCAGTTTGCAGGGGGCAATTCATAGGCAGTACTTC.

This clone was counted a few times. V is TRBV27 and J is TRBJ2-7; TRBD1 matches 8 bases. With V trimmed by 6 bases and J by 6 bases, 7 bases remained unmatched. CDR1 is MNHEY and CDR2 is SMNVEV in the germline V gene (reference sequence). This CDR3 region has 13 residues. In DNA, the CDR3 is TGTGCCAGCAGGACAGGGGCGGTTAGCGAGCAGTACTTC. Translating it yields CASRTGAVSEQYF.

The rearrangement links TRBV5-6 to TRBJ1-2, with 9 bases aligning to TRBD1. CDR3 length: 14 amino acids. The germline V gene encodes CDR1 SGHDT and CDR2 YYEEEE. V lost 4 bases and J lost 2; bases outside the gene matches: 3. Written as DNA, the CDR3 is TGTGCCAGCAGCAGCGACAGGGGGAACTATGGCTACACCTTC. Translated, it gives CASSSDRGNYGYTF.

This clone showed up just a few times. The gene calls are TRBV28 and TRBJ1-1; perhaps TRBD1 as D (6 bases). Germline V gene sequence: CDR1 MDHEN, CDR2 SYDVKM. CDR3 length equals 16 residues. V was shortened by 3 bases and J by 0 bases, with 14 bases between the two germline ends. CDR3 bases: TGTGCCAGCAGTTTTCTCGGGCAGGGGCTGAACACTGAAGCTTTCTTT. Encoded protein: CASSFLGQGLNTEAFF. The full variable domain, in which reference TRBV28 and TRBJ1-1 provide the parts outside the CDR3, is DVKVTQSSRYLVKRTGEKVFLECVQDMDHENMFWYRQDPGLGLRLIYFSYDVKMKEKGDIPEGYSVSREKKERFSLILESASTNQTSMYLCASSFLGQGLNTEAFFGQGTRLTVV.

As concerns this clone: The conserved closing phenylalanine or tryptophan is absent in this CDR3, likely reflecting a read error. The V call is TRBV9, the J call TRBJ2-1; 8 positions match TRBD2. Per the germline V gene, CDR1 is SGDLS and CDR2 is YYNGEE. CDR3 size: 17 residues. The junction had 13 bases not matched to a gene; V was cut back by 0 bases and J by 8 bases. The CDR3 DNA sequence: TGTGCCAGCAGCGTAGCCACTGGGACTAGAGACGACGATGAGCAGTTCTAC. Translation gives CASSVATGTRDDDEQFY.

As regards this clone: Other nucleotide sequences in the sample specify the same CDR3. The chain has TRBV20-1 and TRBJ2-6, with 8 nucleotides matching TRBD2. J lost 1 base, V lost 6 bases, and 2 bases had no gene match. CDR3 length: 14 amino acids. CDR1 DFQATT and CDR2 SNEGSKA come from the germline V gene (reference sequence). In nucleotides, the CDR3 is TGCAGTGCCCGGGAGGGTTCTGGGGCCAACGTCCTGACTTTC. This encodes CSAREGSGANVLTF.

Concerning this clone itself: The junction shows a germline mismatch at one end, possibly a read error. V usage is TRBV12-3 or TRBV12-4 and J usage is TRBJ1-5, with a tentative D call TRBD1 (5 bases). The CDR3 length is 16 residues. The CDR3: CASILGLGDSNQPQHF. The CDR3 bases are TGTGCCAGCATTCTGGGACTCGGGGATAGCAATCAGCCGCAGCATTTT.

This clone has more than one count but fewer than ten. The chain recombines TRBV19 with TRBJ1-2, with D hard to call. The V gene lost 5 bases and the J gene lost 6 bases, with 16 bases spanning the gap. Germline V gene sequence: CDR1 LNHDA, CDR2 SQIVND (reference sequence). This CDR3 is 14 amino acids long. DNA of the CDR3: TGTGCCAGTAGTTCGGGCGAGGGTGTCAATGGCTACACCTTC. Amino acids: CASSSGEGVNGYTF.

This chain joins TRBV6-4 and TRBJ2-5; D is unclear. Germline V gives CDR1 MRHNA, CDR2 SNTAGT. The CDR3 spans 18 residues. CDR3 coding DNA: TGTCCTAACGTGCCAGCAGTGACTCCGCCCTCGACGTGGGAGACCCAGTACTTC. Its protein product is CPNVPAVTPPSTWETQYF.

Relative to its sample, this clone is medium-sized. This chain links TRBV5-1 with TRBJ1-6; 7 nucleotides match TRBD1. V was clipped by 0 bases and J by 9 bases; unmatched bases: 6. CDR1 is SGHRS, CDR2 YFSETQ, per germline. The CDR3 has 15 amino acids. CDR3 nucleotides: TGCGCCAGCAGCTTGGAGGCCAGGGGGGGTTCACCCCTCCACTTT. Protein: CASSLEARGGSPLHF.

V and J are TRBV6-1 and TRBJ2-7; D not resolved. Germline loops: CDR1 MNHNS, CDR2 SASEGT. The CDR3 has 13 amino acids. V was shortened by 1 base and J by 2 bases, with 6 bases between the two germline ends. The CDR3 spells CASSEVTTYEQYF. CDR3 nucleotide sequence: TGTGCCAGCAGTGAAGTCACGACCTACGAGCAGTACTTC.

This clone is judged medium-sized. The rearrangement links TRBV12-3 or TRBV12-4 to TRBJ1-2, with TRBD1 matching 8 bases. CDR3 length: 15 amino acids. V lost 6 bases and J lost 4; bases outside the gene matches: 10. CDR3 in DNA: TGTGCCAGCAGACCTCGGACAGGGTTAGCCTATGGCTACACCTTC. It yields the protein CASRPRTGLAYGYTF.

V and J are TRBV11-2 and TRBJ1-3, with 12 bases that match TRBD1. J lost 3 bases, V lost 5 bases, and 8 bases had no gene match. Germline values: CDR1 SGHAT, CDR2 FQNNGV. This CDR3 contains 17 residues. As DNA, the CDR3 is TGTGCCAGCAGCGGGGGACAGGGGGCCAACGTTGGAAACACCATATATTTT. The encoded protein is CASSGGQGANVGNTIYF. Variable domain in full (rest from reference TRBV11-2 and TRBJ1-3): EAGVAQSPRYKIIEKRQSVAFWCNPISGHATLYWYQQILGQGPKLLIQFQNNGVVDDSQLPKDRFSAERLKGVDSTLKIQPAKLEDSAVYLCASSGGQGANVGNTIYFGEGSWLTVV.